What follows are 30 T cell receptor beta chains derived from one specimen sequenced in a study of cytomegalovirus exposure and HLA in healthy donors. The PCR was carried out with 60 Vbeta primers and 13 Jbeta primers. Repertoires were generated with immunoSEQ multiplex PCR, while TCRdb's copy carries only in-frame clones and drops some. The table records 84,000 or so clones, 70% to 80% of them present only once. Sequencing was performed on PBMCs. The receptors come from a human donor in good health.

J is TRBJ2-7 and V is TRBV27, with TRBD2 identical over 8 bases. CDR1 is MNHEY and CDR2 is SMNVEV in the germline V gene (reference sequence). The CDR3 is made up of 15 amino acids. J was trimmed by 4 bases and V by 4 bases; bases with no gene match: 9. The chain's CDR3 is CASSSGGPPRYEQYF. In nucleotides, the CDR3 is TGTGCCAGCAGTTCGGGGGGGCCTCCCAGATACGAGCAGTACTTC.

This chain joins TRBV15 and TRBJ2-1; 13 nucleotides match TRBD2. Germline V gene data show CDR1 as LNHNV and CDR2 as YYDKDF (reference sequence). The V segment lost 4 bases and the J segment 15 bases; nucleotides outside the gene matches: 15. The CDR3 consists of 16 residues. The CDR3 protein is CATSTLAGLAGPGAFF. The CDR3 DNA sequence: TGTGCCACCAGCACTCTAGCGGGACTAGCGGGGCCCGGGGCGTTCTTC.

V gene TRBV4-1 combines with J gene TRBJ1-1; 7 bases fit TRBD1. The germline gives CDR1 MGHRA, CDR2 YSYEKL. This CDR3 spans 14 amino acids. Germline trimming cut 2 bases from V and 4 bases from J; bases unmatched to any gene: 4. The CDR3 DNA follows: TGCGCCAGCAGCCAACAGGGGGTAGGCACTGAAGCTTTCTTT. Protein: CASSQQGVGTEAFF.

A remark on this clone: One end of the junction fails to match germline, which may point to a read error. The chain joins TRBV27 to TRBJ2-7, with TRBD1 identical over 8 bases. This CDR3 is built from 14 residues. Germline values: CDR1 MNHEY, CDR2 SMNVEV (reference sequence). The CDR3 nucleotides are TGTGCCAGCAGTTTACGGACAGGGTCCTTCGAGCAGTACTTC. Protein: CASSLRTGSFEQYF.

The J gene is TRBJ2-1, the V gene TRBV5-1; perhaps TRBD2 as D (6 bases). V was trimmed by 6 bases and J by 0 bases, leaving 10 bases between them. This CDR3 contains 14 residues. Per germline, CDR1 SGHRS and CDR2 YFSETQ. The DNA for the CDR3 is TGCGCCAGCAAGGGACTCAGCTCCTACAATGAGCAGTTCTTC. Protein: CASKGLSSYNEQFF.

The chain has TRBV9 and TRBJ2-1; 10 bases align to TRBD2. Germline CDR1 is SGDLS and CDR2 is YYNGEE. The CDR3 spans 18 residues. The V gene end was trimmed by 0 bases and the J gene end by 3 bases; junction bases not matched to a gene: 9. In DNA, the CDR3 is TGTGCCAGCAGCGTAGGTTTTAGCGGGGGGCCTAACTACAATGAGCAGTTCTTC. This codes for CASSVGFSGGPNYNEQFF.

This clone was seen only once. The V and J genes are TRBV27 and TRBJ1-1, with TRBD1 identical over 8 bases. From germline, CDR1 is MNHEY and CDR2 SMNVEV (reference sequence). V trimming: 5 bases; J trimming: 1 base; junction bases outside the gene matches: 6. The CDR3 has 15 residues. In nucleotides, the CDR3 is TGTGCCAGCAGTCTCTCCGGGACAGGGAACACTGAAGCTTTCTTT. Translating gives CASSLSGTGNTEAFF.

This clone has only a few counts. The chain has TRBV5-6 and TRBJ2-7; possible D gene TRBD2, 6 bases. This CDR3 is 14 amino acids long. V lost 0 bases to trimming and J lost 0 bases, with 7 bases between them. Germline CDR1 reads SGHDT; CDR2 reads YYEEEE. The CDR3 here is CASSLGLGSYEQYF. CDR3 DNA sequence: TGTGCCAGCAGCTTGGGACTAGGCTCCTACGAGCAGTACTTC.

The rearrangement joins TRBV2 to TRBJ1-2, with 7 bases that match TRBD1. The CDR3 is 14 residues long. CDR1 and CDR2 (germline): SNHLY, FYNNEI. The ends lost 4 bases at V and 3 bases at J; junction bases unmatched: 5. CDR3 region: CASSGQGRDYGYTF. DNA of the CDR3: TGTGCCAGCAGTGGACAGGGACGTGACTATGGCTACACCTTC.

This sequence joins TRBV29-1 and TRBJ1-2; 10 bases map to TRBD1. V was pared by 6 bases and J by 8 bases, with 6 bases of the junction left unmatched. The CDR3 is 12 residues long. The germline gives CDR1 SQVTM, CDR2 ANQGSEA. This CDR3 is CSVAGTGDGYTF. Written as DNA, the CDR3 is TGCAGCGTCGCCGGGACAGGGGACGGCTACACCTTC.

This clone was counted between two and nine times. J is TRBJ1-1 and V is TRBV27, with 8 nucleotides matching TRBD1. The length of the CDR3 is 14 residues. J lost 6 bases, V lost 8 bases, and 11 bases had no gene match. CDR1 MNHEY and CDR2 SMNVEV come from the germline V gene (reference sequence). This CDR3 is CASWGRGRVAEAFF. The CDR3 DNA follows: TGTGCCAGCTGGGGCAGGGGGCGCGTCGCTGAAGCTTTCTTT.

This clone was seen a few times. The rearrangement links TRBV5-4 to TRBJ2-3, with 13 bases identical to TRBD2. The CDR3 consists of 16 residues. V lost 6 bases, J lost 5 bases, and 9 bases stayed unmatched. CDR1 SGHNT and CDR2 YYREEE come from the germline V gene (reference sequence). The CDR3 sequence is CASTGTSGVAVDTQYF. Written as DNA, the CDR3 is TGTGCCAGCACCGGGACTAGCGGGGTCGCGGTAGATACGCAGTATTTT.

This clone has only a few counts. This chain links TRBV6-5 with TRBJ2-2; no definite D call. Germline CDR1 and CDR2: MNHEY and SVGAGI. The CDR3 has 12 amino acids. Trimming took off 6 bases at V and 4 bases at J, with 6 bases between the two ends. The CDR3 region has the DNA TGTGCCAGCAGCCAGGCCACCGGGGAGCTGTTTTTT. It translates to CASSQATGELFF.

V gene TRBV19 combines with J gene TRBJ1-5; 7 positions match TRBD1. The V gene's germline CDR1 is LNHDA and CDR2 SQIVND (reference sequence). Losses at the gene ends were 1 base for V and 5 bases for J; bases not matched to a gene: 8. This CDR3 is 16 amino acids long. CDR3 loop: CASSIGRGTRDQPQHF. The CDR3 coding sequence is TGTGCCAGTAGTATAGGCAGGGGGACAAGGGATCAGCCCCAGCATTTT.

This clone has just one count. Other DNA sequences in the same sample also yield this CDR3. This sequence joins TRBV19 and TRBJ2-3, with D possibly TRBD1 on 6 matching bases. Looked up from germline, CDR1 is LNHDA and CDR2 is SQIVND (reference sequence). The CDR3 is 13 residues long. The V end was cut by 6 bases, the J end by 4 bases, with 11 bases between. CDR3 sequence reads: CASSTGLADTQYF. In DNA, the CDR3 is TGTGCCAGTAGCACAGGGCTCGCAGATACGCAGTATTTT.

The CDR3 bases are TGTGCCAGCAGCGTGGCCCCGGGACAGTCCGAAGATACGCAGTATTTT. Protein sequence: CASSVAPGQSEDTQYF. The rearrangement joins TRBV9 to TRBJ2-3; 7 bases are shared with TRBD1. The CDR3 covers 16 residues. The germline CDR1 and CDR2 sequences are SGDLS and YYNGEE. V lost 2 bases and J lost 5; bases outside the gene matches: 11.

The chain links TRBV12-5 to TRBJ2-1; D is possibly TRBD1 (6 bases). V dropped 1 base and J dropped 6 bases, with 7 bases sitting between them. Germline loops: CDR1 LGHNT, CDR2 FRNRAP. The CDR3 loop spans 13 amino acids. This chain's CDR3 is CASGLDRVNEQFF. The DNA for the CDR3 is TGTGCTAGTGGTTTGGACAGGGTCAATGAGCAGTTCTTC.

This clone was found once. The chain has TRBV6-5 and TRBJ1-4, with 11 bases identical to TRBD1. Trimming removed 6 bases from V and 7 bases from J; junction bases left unmatched: 7. The CDR3 covers 15 residues. Germline assignment: CDR1 MNHEY and CDR2 SVGAGI. The CDR3 loop is CASRSAGTGGEKLFF. As DNA, the CDR3 is TGTGCCAGCAGATCCGCTGGGACAGGGGGTGAAAAACTGTTTTTT.

A few counts support this clone. This chain joins TRBV27 and TRBJ1-5, with 7 nucleotides matching TRBD1. Germline loops: CDR1 MNHEY, CDR2 SMNVEV (reference sequence). With 6 bases clipped from V and 3 bases from J, the junction kept 8 bases outside the gene matches. The CDR3 length is 15 residues. CDR3 coding DNA: TGTGCCAGCAGCCCAATTACAGGGGTCAATCAGCCCCAGCATTTT. This encodes CASSPITGVNQPQHF.

This clone showed up many times. This sample includes further DNA sequences coding for the same CDR3. J is TRBJ2-2 and V is TRBV5-1, with TRBD1 as a possible D gene (6 bases). Germline V gene data show CDR1 as SGHRS and CDR2 as YFSETQ. Trimming took 0 bases from V and 0 from J, leaving 12 bases between them. This CDR3 region has 17 residues. DNA for the CDR3: TGCGCCAGCAGCTTGGGACACAGGGATGCGAACACCGGGGAGCTGTTTTTT. Translating gives CASSLGHRDANTGELFF.

The chain combines TRBV4-3 with TRBJ1-6; TRBD1 matches 12 bases. The germline V gene encodes CDR1 LGHNA and CDR2 YSLEER. With 3 bases clipped from V and 13 bases from J, the junction kept 10 bases outside the gene matches. The CDR3 length is 16 residues. The CDR3 DNA reads as TGCGCCAGCAGCCAGGAAACGGGACAGGGGGCTCTTCCCCTCCACTTT. Protein: CASSQETGQGALPLHF.

The chain couples TRBV19 to TRBJ2-3; 11 positions match TRBD2. The V gene's germline CDR1 is LNHDA and CDR2 SQIVND (reference sequence). There are 21 residues in the CDR3. V shed 0 bases and J 0 bases; nucleotides not matched to a gene: 14. CDR3 nucleotide sequence: TGTGCCAGTAGTATAGATCGGGCTAGCGGGGGGCCTTTAACTAGCACAGATACGCAGTATTTT. It translates to CASSIDRASGGPLTSTDTQYF. Together with reference TRBV19 and TRBJ2-3, the CDR3 gives the full variable domain: DGGITQSPKYLFRKEGQNVTLSCEQNLNHDAMYWYRQDPGQGLRLIYYSQIVNDFQKGDIAEGYSVSREKKESFPLTVTSAQKNPTAFYLCASSIDRASGGPLTSTDTQYFGPGTRLTVL.

The rearrangement joins TRBV19 to TRBJ1-2; 7 bases line up with TRBD1. The CDR3 has 15 amino acids. Germline V gene data show CDR1 as LNHDA and CDR2 as SQIVND (reference sequence). V lost 3 bases, J lost 3 bases, and 7 bases stayed unmatched. The CDR3 is CASSISNRGYYGYTF. The CDR3 DNA sequence: TGTGCCAGTAGTATTTCAAACAGGGGATACTATGGCTACACCTTC. Looking up the rest from reference TRBV19 and TRBJ1-2 gives the full variable domain: DGGITQSPKYLFRKEGQNVTLSCEQNLNHDAMYWYRQDPGQGLRLIYYSQIVNDFQKGDIAEGYSVSREKKESFPLTVTSAQKNPTAFYLCASSISNRGYYGYTFGSGTRLTVV.

This clone was detected once. The chain has TRBV27 and TRBJ2-7; 10 bases map to TRBD2. J gave up 0 bases and V 6 bases, and 5 bases lay outside the gene matches. This CDR3 is 15 amino acids long. The germline V gene has CDR1 MNHEY and CDR2 SMNVEV (reference sequence). CDR3: CASRESGGVSYEQYF. Written as DNA, the CDR3 is TGTGCCAGCAGGGAGAGCGGGGGGGTCTCCTACGAGCAGTACTTC.

The chain combines TRBV2 with TRBJ2-1, with 7 positions matching TRBD2. Germline trimming cut 6 bases from V and 7 bases from J; bases unmatched to any gene: 12. The CDR3 runs 15 residues. CDR1 SNHLY and CDR2 FYNNEI come from the germline V gene. CDR3 loop: CASSAPEGGRNEQFF. CDR3 in DNA: TGTGCCAGCAGCGCCCCCGAGGGAGGGCGGAATGAGCAGTTCTTC.

This clone was counted a few times. This chain connects TRBV6-6 to TRBJ1-4; D not certain. Trimming shortened V by 4 bases and J by 3 bases, and 15 bases separated the two germline ends. The CDR3 contains 16 residues. The germline V gene has CDR1 MNHNY and CDR2 SVGAGI (reference sequence). In DNA, the CDR3 is TGTGCCAGCAGTTCCTTTATTGACGGAGCTAATGAAAAACTGTTTTTT. Its protein is CASSSFIDGANEKLFF.

The V call is TRBV6-5, the J call TRBJ1-5, with a possible D match to TRBD1 (6 bases). The CDR3 sequence is 14 residues long. The germline V gene encodes CDR1 MNHEY and CDR2 SVGAGI. The germline V and J ends were trimmed by 6 bases and 12 bases, with 21 bases remaining between them. This chain's CDR3 is CASSRTVPDRDQHF. In DNA, the CDR3 is TGTGCCAGCAGCCGGACAGTGCCGGATCGAGACCAGCATTTT.

This clone was observed a handful of times. This rearrangement joins TRBV6-5 to TRBJ2-3; D is undetermined. The CDR3 extends over 13 amino acids. CDR1 and CDR2 (germline): MNHEY, SVGAGI. V lost 6 bases and J lost 9, with 16 bases in between. The CDR3 nucleotides read TGTGCCAGCAGATCCCCTCTGGGCGAGACGCAGTATTTT. This encodes CASRSPLGETQYF.

The V gene is TRBV28, the J gene TRBJ2-7; 10 bases are shared with TRBD2. The CDR3 is 18 amino acids. J lost 0 bases, V lost 6 bases, and 14 bases had no gene match. The germline CDR1 and CDR2 sequences are MDHEN and SYDVKM. CDR3 protein: CASSSVASGGRSSYEQYF. In DNA, the CDR3 is TGTGCCAGCAGCTCGGTTGCTAGCGGGGGCCGGAGCTCCTACGAGCAGTACTTC.

This sequence joins TRBV6-5 and TRBJ2-7; 11 nucleotides match TRBD1. V was pared by 0 bases and J by 2 bases, with 0 bases of the junction left unmatched. The CDR3 contains 15 residues. Germline CDR1 and CDR2: MNHEY and SVGAGI. The CDR3 loop reads CASSYSDRGPYEQYF. The CDR3 DNA is TGTGCCAGCAGTTACTCGGACAGGGGGCCCTACGAGCAGTACTTC.